This TCR beta chain was captured by sequencing in a study of CD8 T cells in ankylosing spondylitis listed by TCRdb under 2017. With regard to the full study: To find TCR variants linked to disease, the study profiled T cell receptor beta repertoires in ankylosing spondylitis patients and healthy donors. In total, the full study cohort was made up of some 100 healthy donors and 25 or so ankylosing spondylitis patients. Peripheral blood samples were taken, and synovial fluid was additionally collected from ankylosing spondylitis patients. What the work shows at the level of the full study, not this receptor alone: The disease-linked clones had a CD8+ phenotype and were found at relatively low frequencies in peripheral blood. The disease-linked clones were reported to be significantly enriched in matched synovial fluid samples from ankylosing spondylitis patients. Some TCR beta motif variants had previously been reported in synovial fluid and blood of reactive arthritis patients, which suggested common disease-initiation mechanisms. Blood from ankylosing spondylitis patients appeared to be characterized by a TCR beta motif composed of several highly homologous amino acid variants.

Regarding this clonotype: Its target antigen remains unknown. One end of the junction is discordant with germline, which a read error may explain.

Sequencing was carried out with an Illumina HiSeq 2500. Quantitative 5'-RACE with molecular barcodes was the method used to prepare the TCR beta libraries. As for the authors' bioinformatics: A new computational method based on a probabilistic model of VDJ rearrangement was used to identify disease-linked TCR variants. TCRdb handled the public reads itself, with Q25 trimming in fastp and clone calling in MiXCR, and kept productive beta chains. Identical CDR3 proteins give one entry, which carries the most common genes and DNA. These V and J calls are TCRdb output, not the study's own analysis. The sample table records 150,000 to 200,000 distinct CDR3 sequences; 13% of these occur just once. 9.5% to 11% of the sample rests with the top ten. The sequencing input was blood, either unsorted or a sorted T cell fraction (not recorded which). The TCR originated in a female donor with ankylosing spondylitis or in good health (not recorded which).

The CDR3: CCASPPGGTAITGELFF. The nucleotide sequence reads TGCTGTGCTAGCCCCCCGGGAGGGACAGCGATCACCGGGGAGCTGTTTTTT. The chain is assembled from TRBV20-1 and TRBJ2-2, with a tentative D gene TRBD2 over 8 matching bases. The CDR3 measures 17 amino acids from cysteine to phenylalanine. Only the CDR3 portion is preserved as DNA: 51 bases, with reading frame beginning at the first base. From the germline V gene (reference sequence), CDR1 is DFQATT and CDR2 is SNEGSKA.